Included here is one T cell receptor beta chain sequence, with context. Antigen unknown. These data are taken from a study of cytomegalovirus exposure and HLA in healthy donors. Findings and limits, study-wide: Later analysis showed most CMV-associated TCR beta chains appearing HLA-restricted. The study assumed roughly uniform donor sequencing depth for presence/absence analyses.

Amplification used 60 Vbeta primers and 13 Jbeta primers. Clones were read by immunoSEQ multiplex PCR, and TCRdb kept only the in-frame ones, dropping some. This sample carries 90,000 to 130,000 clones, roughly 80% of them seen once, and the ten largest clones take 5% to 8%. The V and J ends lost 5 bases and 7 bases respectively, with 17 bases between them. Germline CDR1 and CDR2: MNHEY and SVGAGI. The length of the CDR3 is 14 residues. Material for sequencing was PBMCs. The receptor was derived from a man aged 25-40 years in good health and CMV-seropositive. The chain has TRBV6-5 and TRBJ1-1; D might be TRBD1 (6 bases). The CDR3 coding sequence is TGTGCCAGCAGTACGACAGGTCTGACATTTGAAGCTTTCTTT. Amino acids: CASSTTGLTFEAFF.